A selection of T cell receptor beta chains follows, all from one sample in a study of T cells after yellow fever vaccination. TCRdb called the 5' RACE reads again in MiXCR, with one record for every CDR3 protein. The sample includes about 180,000 distinct CDR3 sequences, 5.5% to 8% seen only once; the top ten take roughly 3%. Sequencing was performed on CD4+ T cells sorted from PBMCs, taken on the day of the first yellow fever vaccination. These receptors came from a man between 18 and 29 years old who received the YFV17D yellow fever vaccine. CDR3s include the opening cysteine and the closing phenylalanine or tryptophan. Fields, in order: J gene, V gene, CDR3 protein.

>TRBJ1-4|TRBV7-8
CASSLGLRGYGEKLFF
>TRBJ2-3|TRBV5-1
CASRPGSTSTDTQYF
>TRBJ2-1|TRBV7-3
CASSPRQFNEQFF
>TRBJ2-7|TRBV5-1
CASSNGQREQYF
>TRBJ1-6|TRBV6-5
CASSYETYNSPLHF
>TRBJ2-3|TRBV9
CASSQLTSGGADTQYF
>TRBJ2-2|TRBV5-1
CASSLVGVGTGELFF
>TRBJ2-3|TRBV20-1
CSAATLIDTQYF
>TRBJ2-2|TRBV4-3
CASSPRPEPNTGELFF
>TRBJ2-5|TRBV29-1
CSAAPGAGETQYF
>TRBJ1-2|TRBV5-6
CASSRRLRVNYGYTF
>TRBJ2-5|TRBV6-5
CASSYSGLAGEETQYF
>TRBJ1-3|TRBV7-2
CASSLLPGAGNTIYF
>TRBJ2-2|TRBV19
CASSLISRDPNTGELFF
>TRBJ1-5|TRBV6-1
CASSGTDLQPQHF
>TRBJ1-1|TRBV5-1
CASSPQGIGNTEAFF